The entry that follows covers one T cell receptor beta chain sequence. Its antigen is undetermined. Researchers ran the PCR with 60 Vbeta and 13 Jbeta primers. TCRdb's table, derived via immunoSEQ multiplex PCR, lists solely in-frame clones and lacks some. Among roughly 100,000 clones listed, around 78% were seen once. This specimen comes from a study of cytomegalovirus exposure and HLA in healthy donors. Overall study: HLA-typed donors were the source of about 85 million unique TCRs, which an early data release held. Study results and limitations: The study flagged approximately 180 TCR beta chains as cytomegalovirus-associated. Both high specificity and high sensitivity reportedly marked the classifier's diagnosis of cytomegalovirus status.

The receptor comes from a man between 35 and 55 years old in good health and CMV-seronegative. Sequenced: PBMCs.

The CDR3 DNA follows: TGTGCCAGCAGTTTTGGATGGGGACAGGGGACCCAGTACTTC. Protein sequence: CASSFGWGQGTQYF. The chain is built from TRBV27 and TRBJ2-5; 9 nucleotides line up with TRBD1. This CDR3 comprises 14 residues. Germline CDR1 MNHEY, CDR2 SMNVEV (reference sequence). The ends lost 3 bases at V and 7 bases at J; junction bases unmatched: 6.